The 32 T cell receptor beta chains listed next were all sequenced from one sample in a study of shared clonotypes between healthy human individuals. The assay was immunoSEQ multiplex PCR, and TCRdb's table has in-frame clones only and misses some. The repertoire includes a few million clones, roughly 95% of them detected once, and less than 0.15% sits in the top ten. Sequencing was carried out using naive CD4+ T cells sorted from blood. The subset was: CD45RA+ positively selected. These receptors all stem from a man aged 18-30 years in good health.

V usage is TRBV28 and J usage is TRBJ1-6; 9 bases are a match to TRBD1. Germline V CDR1 and CDR2: MDHEN, SYDVKM. The V and J ends lost 2 bases and 8 bases, in that order; junction bases with no gene match: 4. The CDR3 is 15 residues long. CDR3 bases: TGTGCCAGCAGTTTAAGGGACAGGGACGATTCACCCCTCCACTTT. Its translation is CASSLRDRDDSPLHF.

V usage is TRBV19 and J usage is TRBJ2-7, with 8 bases fitting TRBD2. Germline V gene sequence: CDR1 LNHDA, CDR2 SQIVND (reference sequence). This CDR3 has 14 residues. V lost 7 bases to trimming and J lost 4 bases; unmatched junction nucleotides: 9. Here the CDR3 DNA reads TGTGCCAGTAACCCAGGGAGCGGGAGTTACGAGCAGTACTTC. It yields the protein CASNPGSGSYEQYF.

The genes are TRBV28 and TRBJ1-5; a weak D match, TRBD1 (6 bases). Germline CDR1 MDHEN, CDR2 SYDVKM. The ends were cut back, 7 bases at V and 11 bases at J, with 15 bases in the middle. The CDR3 extends over 12 amino acids. The CDR3 sequence: CASTMTGRAQHF. The CDR3 bases are TGTGCCAGCACCATGACAGGAAGGGCCCAGCATTTT. The variable domain in full, with the rest retrieved from reference TRBV28 and TRBJ1-5, is DVKVTQSSRYLVKRTGEKVFLECVQDMDHENMFWYRQDPGLGLRLIYFSYDVKMKEKGDIPEGYSVSREKKERFSLILESASTNQTSMYLCASTMTGRAQHFGDGTRLSIL.

This chain connects TRBV7-9 to TRBJ2-7; weak D call: TRBD1 (5 bases). The germline V and J ends were trimmed by 1 base and 2 bases, with 12 bases remaining between them. CDR3 size: 15 residues. Germline CDR1 is SEHNR and CDR2 is FQNEAQ (reference sequence). The CDR3 DNA reads TGTGCCAGCAGCTTAGACAGGCCCGGGCCCTACGAGCAGTACTTC. This sequence encodes CASSLDRPGPYEQYF.

V is TRBV10-1 and J is TRBJ2-1; no definite D call. The CDR3 extends over 16 amino acids. Germline CDR1 is WNHNN and CDR2 is SYGVQD (reference sequence). The ends were cut back, 0 bases at V and 1 base at J, with 10 bases in the middle. The CDR3 loop reads CASSESVGNSYNEQFF. Here the CDR3 DNA reads TGCGCCAGCAGTGAGTCGGTGGGGAATTCCTACAATGAGCAGTTCTTC.

This chain joins TRBV6-5 and TRBJ2-7, with TRBD2 matching 12 bases. The CDR3 has 15 residues. Germline V CDR1 and CDR2: MNHEY, SVGAGI. The V and J ends lost 1 base and 5 bases, in that order; junction bases with no gene match: 3. The CDR3 spells CASSYLRTSGNEQYF. CDR3 nucleotide sequence: TGTGCCAGCAGTTACTTGCGGACTAGCGGGAACGAGCAGTACTTC.

This clone was seen once. This chain links TRBV5-1 with TRBJ1-4, with 9 bases aligning to TRBD1. The CDR3 totals 17 residues. The J segment lost 3 bases and the V segment lost 4 bases, leaving 10 bases of the junction unmatched. Germline values: CDR1 SGHRS, CDR2 YFSETQ. The CDR3 DNA reads TGCGCCAGCAGCACAGGGACAGGGATCGAGGCTAATGAAAAACTGTTTTTT. This gives the protein CASSTGTGIEANEKLFF.

The CDR3 coding sequence is TGTGCCAGCAGGCCCGACGAGGGCCCGGGGAGCTACACCTTC. Translated, it gives CASRPDEGPGSYTF. J is TRBJ1-2 and V is TRBV2; D gene uncertain. V shed 6 bases and J shed 9 bases, with 20 bases lying between them. This CDR3 has 14 amino acids. The germline CDR1 and CDR2 sequences are SNHLY and FYNNEI.

The rearrangement links TRBV5-4 to TRBJ2-3, with D tentatively TRBD2 (5 bases). Trimming took off 6 bases at V and 4 bases at J, with 18 bases between the two ends. The CDR3 totals 15 residues. Germline assignment: CDR1 SGHNT and CDR2 YYREEE (reference sequence). The CDR3 DNA follows: TGTGCCAGCACCCTTTTGGGAGTGGGGTCAGATACGCAGTATTTT. Translation: CASTLLGVGSDTQYF.

The J gene is TRBJ1-1, the V gene TRBV25-1; D call uncertain. The CDR3 loop spans 15 amino acids. Deletions cut 1 base from V and 6 bases from J, with 15 bases between. The germline gives CDR1 MGHDK, CDR2 SYGVNS. CDR3 coding DNA: TGTGCCAGCAGTGAATCCGGTAGGGTTAGACCTGAAGCTTTCTTT. It specifies CASSESGRVRPEAFF.

The V and J genes are TRBV5-6 and TRBJ1-2, with D possibly matching TRBD1 (6 bases). There are 15 residues in the CDR3. From germline, CDR1 is SGHDT and CDR2 YYEEEE. Trimming took 4 bases from V and 3 from J, leaving 16 bases between them. Written as DNA, the CDR3 is TGTGCCAGCAGCGTTGCTGGGGGCGCAGACTATGGCTACACCTTC. Amino acids: CASSVAGGADYGYTF.

The rearrangement uses TRBV7-9 and TRBJ1-6; D is ambiguous. The V gene lost 0 bases and the J gene lost 6 bases, with 12 bases spanning the gap. This CDR3 comprises 16 residues. Germline V gene lookup returns CDR1 SEHNR and CDR2 FQNEAQ (reference sequence). This chain's CDR3 is CASSLAEQIINSPLHF. The CDR3 DNA reads as TGTGCCAGCAGCTTAGCGGAACAGATCATTAATTCACCCCTCCACTTT.

For this clone: The same CDR3 arises from other DNA sequences in this sample as well. The rearrangement uses TRBV9 and TRBJ2-5; possibly TRBD2 for D (5 bases). Trimming removed 4 bases at V and 5 bases at J, with 6 bases between. Looked up from germline, CDR1 is SGDLS and CDR2 is YYNGEE. The CDR3 is 11 amino acids. In DNA, the CDR3 is TGTGCCAGCAGCCGCGGGGAGACCCAGTACTTC. This sequence encodes CASSRGETQYF.

V gene TRBV6-5 combines with J gene TRBJ2-7; D gene ambiguous. This CDR3 contains 16 residues. Per the germline V gene, CDR1 is MNHEY and CDR2 is SVGAGI. V dropped 0 bases and J dropped 0 bases, with 12 bases sitting between them. CDR3 nucleotides: TGTGCCAGCAGTTACTCGTTCGTAGGATTCTCCTACGAGCAGTACTTC. It specifies CASSYSFVGFSYEQYF.

This chain uses TRBV11-2 with TRBJ1-6; 7 bases are shared with TRBD1. Germline V gene data show CDR1 as SGHAT and CDR2 as FQNNGV. The CDR3 spans 17 residues. Trimming at V came to 0 bases and at J to 9 bases, leaving 11 bases not matched to a gene. The CDR3 DNA follows: TGTGCCAGCAGCTTAGACCCGGGACAGCTCTGGGGTTCACCCCTCCACTTT. Translation: CASSLDPGQLWGSPLHF.

This rearrangement joins TRBV7-8 to TRBJ2-3; 8 nucleotides match TRBD1. The CDR3 sequence is 18 residues long. Germline CDR1 SGHVS, CDR2 FQNEAQ. The V gene end was trimmed by 2 bases and the J gene end by 2 bases; junction bases not matched to a gene: 12. The DNA of the CDR3 is TGTGCCAGCAGCTTAAACCCCTCCTACAGGGGGGCCACAGATACGCAGTATTTT. This sequence encodes CASSLNPSYRGATDTQYF.

This chain uses TRBV27 with TRBJ1-6, with D possibly being TRBD1 (6 bases). Germline V CDR1 and CDR2: MNHEY, SMNVEV (reference sequence). The CDR3 is 16 amino acids. V was clipped by 5 bases and J by 6 bases, with 17 bases between them. CDR3 sequence reads: CASSRLGATLNSPLHF. The CDR3 DNA sequence: TGTGCCAGCAGTCGCCTGGGGGCCACACTTAATTCACCCCTCCACTTT.

The rearrangement joins TRBV29-1 to TRBJ2-7; D is undetermined. From germline, CDR1 is SQVTM and CDR2 ANQGSEA. The V gene lost 4 bases and the J gene lost 5 bases, with 9 bases spanning the gap. CDR3 length: 11 amino acids. The DNA of the CDR3 is TGCAGCGTTGGAACGAAGGACGAGCAGTACTTC. Its protein product is CSVGTKDEQYF.

The chain carries TRBV19 and TRBJ2-3; tentatively, D is TRBD1 (5 bases). V dropped 6 bases and J dropped 0 bases, with 13 bases sitting between them. The CDR3 has 15 amino acids. The V gene's germline CDR1 is LNHDA and CDR2 SQIVND (reference sequence). CDR3 bases: TGTGCCAGTAGGGAAACAGGAACTAGCACAGATACGCAGTATTTT. Protein: CASRETGTSTDTQYF.

The rearrangement links TRBV10-1 to TRBJ1-4, with unresolved D. The V and J ends lost 4 bases and 8 bases respectively, with 8 bases between them. CDR1 and CDR2 from the germline V gene are WNHNN and SYGVQD (reference sequence). The CDR3 covers 12 residues. DNA of the CDR3: TGCGCCAGCAGTGCCAGAGGCGAAAAACTGTTTTTT. Its translation: CASSARGEKLFF.

The rearrangement uses TRBV10-1 and TRBJ2-5; unclear D gene. V was cut by 0 bases and J by 13 bases, with 12 bases left in between. CDR3 length: 12 amino acids. Germline assignment: CDR1 WNHNN and CDR2 SYGVQD (reference sequence). CDR3 sequence: CASSESKGCSYF. The CDR3 DNA reads TGCGCCAGCAGTGAGTCGAAGGGTTGTTCGTACTTC.

This chain joins TRBV18 and TRBJ2-1; no definite D call. Germline assignment: CDR1 KGHSH and CDR2 LQKENI. This CDR3 has 13 residues. Trimming took off 2 bases at V and 6 bases at J, with 8 bases between the two ends. Here the CDR3 reads CASSPGVSNEQFF. CDR3 nucleotides: TGTGCCAGCTCACCAGGTGTAAGCAATGAGCAGTTCTTC.

In this sample, this clone turned up once. CDR3 DNA: TGTGCCAGCCGCCTCCAGCTTGGGGAAAAACTGTTTTTT. Translation: CASRLQLGEKLFF. The rearrangement links TRBV11-2 to TRBJ1-4; D remains unclear. Germline CDR1 SGHAT, CDR2 FQNNGV. This CDR3 contains 13 residues. Trimming left V 8 bases short and J 8 bases short, with 15 bases between.

This rearrangement joins TRBV29-1 to TRBJ2-3; 8 nucleotides align to TRBD2. The CDR3 totals 16 residues. The germline V gene encodes CDR1 SQVTM and CDR2 ANQGSEA. V was clipped by 1 base and J by 3 bases; unmatched bases: 9. The DNA of the CDR3 is TGCAGCGTTGAAGGACGAGACGGGAGGGTTACAGATACGCAGTATTTT. Translated: CSVEGRDGRVTDTQYF.

Notes on this clone: A much larger clone is a single base away; this may be a read error. The sample holds other DNA sequences that translate to the same CDR3. The rearrangement joins TRBV2 to TRBJ1-1; D gene unclear. V was trimmed by 6 bases and J by 0 bases, leaving 2 bases between them. From germline, CDR1 is SNHLY and CDR2 FYNNEI. This CDR3 spans 11 amino acids. The chain's CDR3 is CASRVNTEAFF. The CDR3 nucleotides are TGTGCCAGCAGGGTGAACACTGAAGCTTTCTTT.

V gene TRBV6-5 combines with J gene TRBJ2-5; D is possibly TRBD2 (5 bases). V lost 6 bases and J 1 base, leaving 15 bases between the germline ends. Germline assignment: CDR1 MNHEY and CDR2 SVGAGI. CDR3 length equals 15 residues. This CDR3 reads CASSRPGLTQETQYF. The CDR3 coding sequence is TGTGCCAGCAGCAGACCCGGACTGACCCAAGAGACCCAGTACTTC.

The rearrangement joins TRBV19 to TRBJ2-6; tentative D call: TRBD1 (5 bases). Trimming took 4 bases from V and 0 from J, leaving 13 bases between them. CDR1 and CDR2 from the germline V gene are LNHDA and SQIVND (reference sequence). The CDR3 sequence is 17 residues long. CDR3 sequence: CASSKPGQRSGANVLTF. DNA for the CDR3: TGTGCCAGTAGTAAACCCGGACAACGCTCTGGGGCCAACGTCCTGACTTTC.

The rearrangement uses TRBV19 and TRBJ1-5; TRBD1 might be the D (6 bases). This CDR3 is 15 amino acids long. The germline gives CDR1 LNHDA, CDR2 SQIVND (reference sequence). The ends were cut back, 4 bases at V and 0 bases at J, with 10 bases in the middle. The DNA of the CDR3 is TGTGCCAGTAGTACCCACAGGGATAGCAATCAGCCCCAGCATTTT. This translates into CASSTHRDSNQPQHF.

The chain couples TRBV7-9 to TRBJ1-4; the D gene is possibly TRBD1 (6 bases). The CDR3 is 17 amino acids. Trimming removed 4 bases from V and 0 bases from J, with 15 bases in between. Germline V CDR1 and CDR2: SEHNR, FQNEAQ (reference sequence). CDR3 residues: CASSYTGGGATNEKLFF. DNA of the CDR3: TGTGCCAGCAGCTACACGGGAGGGGGGGCAACTAATGAAAAACTGTTTTTT.

The chain employs TRBV5-1 and TRBJ2-7; 11 bases line up with TRBD1. This CDR3 has 13 amino acids. Germline CDR1 SGHRS, CDR2 YFSETQ. Trimming at V came to 8 bases and at J to 6 bases, leaving 7 bases not matched to a gene. The CDR3 DNA reads as TGCGCCAGTCGCGGACAGGGGGCTGGCGAGCAGTACTTC. It codes for CASRGQGAGEQYF.

The rearrangement joins TRBV30 to TRBJ2-5; D remains ambiguous. Trimming shortened V by 0 bases and J by 4 bases, and 15 bases separated the two germline ends. In germline, CDR1 is GTSNPN, CDR2 SVGIG (reference sequence). The CDR3 loop spans 15 amino acids. DNA for the CDR3: TGTGCCTGGAGTGTAATCGCCCGCAGAGGAGAGACCCAGTACTTC. Translated, it gives CAWSVIARRGETQYF.

CDR3 loop: CASSPEASRNIQYF. The CDR3 DNA reads as TGTGCCAGCAGCCCCGAGGCGAGTAGAAACATTCAGTACTTC. The rearrangement joins TRBV7-2 to TRBJ2-4; no clear D gene. The V and J ends lost 5 bases and 6 bases respectively, with 14 bases between them. Germline CDR1 and CDR2: SGHTA and FQGNSA. The CDR3 spans 14 residues.